The sequence of this TCR beta chain was determined in a study of OX40 agonist ivuxolimab in advanced cancers. Study-level background: Intravenous ivuxolimab was administered to patients every 2 weeks at 0.01 to 10 mg/kg. Hepatocellular carcinoma, melanoma, renal cell or head and neck cancer was diagnosed in the dose-escalation patients. Among those enrolled, mean age was 60 years (range 23 to 79) and less than 90% were male.

Clones were sequenced by immunoSEQ multiplex PCR, and TCRdb holds only the in-frame ones, with some missing. Of tens of thousands of clones in the sample, 88% were seen once. Regarding this clone: The antigen remains undetermined.

Study-level points and caveats: Still undetermined is the antigen specificity of the expanded peripheral T cells.

Germline-derived CDR1 and CDR2 are MNHEY and SMNVEV (reference sequence). Trimming removed 5 bases from V and 3 bases from J; junction bases left unmatched: 12. The CDR3 is 17 amino acids. The V and J genes are TRBV27 and TRBJ1-5; the match to TRBD1 covers 8 bases. The specimen was CD4+ or CD8+ T cells sorted from blood, collected in a trial of the OX40 agonist ivuxolimab. This TCR derives from an adult with an advanced solid tumor such as melanoma, head and neck, liver or kidney cancer. The CDR3 loop is CASSTHPPTGANQPQHF. CDR3 DNA sequence: TGTGCCAGCAGTACCCATCCACCGACAGGGGCCAATCAGCCCCAGCATTTT.